This T cell receptor (beta chain) was obtained from a study of control samples from healthy donors and cancer patients. V lost 1 base to trimming and J lost 1 base, with 13 bases between them. The CDR3 runs to 16 residues. Germline CDR1 is ENHRY and CDR2 is SYGVKD. This table comes from immunoSEQ multiplex PCR, and its TCRdb copy is limited to in-frame clones, with some not included. The table shows about 44,000 clones, with 70% to 90% occurring only once. This TCR derives from a woman aged 60-75 years with lung cancer. The chain combines TRBV10-3 with TRBJ1-1; D is unclear. Sample: PBMCs. CDR3 DNA: TGTGCCATCAGTGAGTATCAGTCCGTAAGGAACACTGAAGCTTTCTTT. Translating it yields CAISEYQSVRNTEAFF.